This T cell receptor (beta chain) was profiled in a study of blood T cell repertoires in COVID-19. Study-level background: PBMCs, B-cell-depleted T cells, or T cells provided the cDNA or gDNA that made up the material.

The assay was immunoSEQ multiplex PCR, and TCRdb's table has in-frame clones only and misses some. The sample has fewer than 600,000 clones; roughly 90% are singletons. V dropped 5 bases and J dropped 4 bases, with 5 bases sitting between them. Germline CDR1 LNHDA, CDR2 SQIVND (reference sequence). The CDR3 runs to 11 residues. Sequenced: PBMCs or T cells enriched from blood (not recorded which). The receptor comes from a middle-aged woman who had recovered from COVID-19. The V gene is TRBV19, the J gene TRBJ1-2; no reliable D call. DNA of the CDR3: TGTGCCAGTAGTCTGGCCTATGGCTACACCTTC. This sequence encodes CASSLAYGYTF.